The 10 T cell receptor beta chains in this list originate from one sample, sequenced in a study of PD-1 blockade in mismatch repair-deficient tumors. Only in-frame clones appear in the TCRdb table, and some are missing; sequencing was by immunoSEQ multiplex PCR. The sample contains 25,000 to 30,000 clones, roughly 84% of which appear only once. The sequenced sample was PBMCs, obtained before pembrolizumab treatment. The receptors originated from an adult with mismatch repair-deficient cancer.

This clone was counted once. V usage is TRBV5-6 and J usage is TRBJ1-6; D is ambiguous. Germline-derived CDR1 and CDR2 are SGHDT and YYEEEE. Trimming stripped 5 bases from V and 7 bases from J, with 13 bases between. CDR3 length: 14 residues. CDR3 sequence (DNA): TGTGCCAGCAGATTCAGGTTTGGCAATTCACCCCTCCACTTT. Translation: CASRFRFGNSPLHF.

The rearrangement links TRBV5-4 to TRBJ2-3; TRBD2 might be the D (6 bases). Germline loops: CDR1 SGHNT, CDR2 YYREEE (reference sequence). The V end lost 4 bases, the J end lost 0 bases, and 12 bases lay between the germline ends. The CDR3 contains 15 residues. The CDR3 DNA sequence: TGTGCCAGCAGCAGGGCGGGATCTAGCACAGATACGCAGTATTTT. Translating it yields CASSRAGSSTDTQYF.

This chain uses TRBV19 with TRBJ2-1; 9 nucleotides align to TRBD2. CDR3 size: 17 residues. Germline V gene sequence: CDR1 LNHDA, CDR2 SQIVND (reference sequence). J was trimmed by 3 bases and V by 7 bases; bases with no gene match: 13. CDR3 nucleotide sequence: TGTGCCAGTACCTGGGGGAGCGGGAGGCCGGACTACAATGAGCAGTTCTTC. As protein: CASTWGSGRPDYNEQFF.

The V gene is TRBV19, the J gene TRBJ2-7; 7 bases map to TRBD2. This CDR3 contains 15 residues. V lost 7 bases to trimming and J lost 0 bases; unmatched junction nucleotides: 9. Germline assignment: CDR1 LNHDA and CDR2 SQIVND (reference sequence). The CDR3 DNA reads TGTGCCAGTAAGTCCTCAAGCGGGAACTCCTACGAGCAGTACTTC. Translating it yields CASKSSSGNSYEQYF.

The chain employs TRBV4-2 and TRBJ2-3; D perhaps matches TRBD2 (7 bases). The CDR3 has 15 amino acids. Germline V gene data show CDR1 as LGHNA and CDR2 as YNFKEQ. Trimming removed 5 bases from V and 3 bases from J, with 15 bases in between. The CDR3 protein is CASSLRGGVTDTQYF. CDR3 bases: TGTGCCAGCAGCTTGAGGGGGGGAGTGACAGATACGCAGTATTTT.

This clone showed up just a few times. The chain employs TRBV18 and TRBJ1-2; D is uncertain. V was shortened by 3 bases and J by 0 bases, with 11 bases between the two germline ends. The CDR3 is made up of 15 amino acids. Germline V gene data show CDR1 as KGHSH and CDR2 as LQKENI. CDR3: CASSPSAGANYGYTF. The CDR3 nucleotides read TGTGCCAGCTCACCGTCCGCCGGAGCTAACTATGGCTACACCTTC.

The V and J genes are TRBV7-2 and TRBJ2-1, with D hard to call. There are 15 residues in the CDR3. Germline CDR1 and CDR2: SGHTA and FQGNSA. Trimming left V 1 base short and J 9 bases short, with 16 bases between. In DNA, the CDR3 is TGTGCCAGCAGCTTAGTTGTGGTTGACGACTCTGAGCAGTTCTTC. It yields the protein CASSLVVVDDSEQFF.

The chain couples TRBV2 to TRBJ1-4; possibly TRBD1 for D (5 bases). Germline V gives CDR1 SNHLY, CDR2 FYNNEI. The CDR3 spans 13 residues. V dropped 11 bases and J dropped 0 bases, with 10 bases sitting between them. CDR3 nucleotides: TGTGCCGGAGGGGCTTCAACTAATGAAAAACTGTTTTTT. Encoded protein: CAGGASTNEKLFF. Complete variable domain (other parts from reference TRBV2 and TRBJ1-4): EPEVTQTPSHQVTQMGQEVILRCVPISNHLYFYWYRQILGQKVEFLVSFYNNEISEKSEIFDDQFSVERPDGSNFTLKIRSTKLEDSAMYFCAGGASTNEKLFFGSGTQLSVL.

The V gene is TRBV5-1, the J gene TRBJ2-2; TRBD1 matches 10 bases. Germline V gene data show CDR1 as SGHRS and CDR2 as YFSETQ. The CDR3 has 18 residues. Trimming at V came to 0 bases and at J to 3 bases, leaving 8 bases not matched to a gene. The CDR3 is CASSLAPGTGVDTGELFF. The CDR3 DNA reads TGCGCCAGCAGCTTGGCTCCCGGGACAGGGGTGGACACCGGGGAGCTGTTTTTT.

The chain has TRBV2 and TRBJ1-5, with 11 positions matching TRBD1. The germline V gene encodes CDR1 SNHLY and CDR2 FYNNEI. CDR3 length: 18 residues. Unmatched junction bases numbered 10, after V lost 6 bases and J lost 0 bases. In DNA, the CDR3 is TGTGCCAGCAGGGAACCGGGACAGGGGGTTACTAGCAATCAGCCCCAGCATTTT. Translating it yields CASREPGQGVTSNQPQHF.